Below, one TCR beta chain is given with its context. This clone was found a few times. There is no known antigen for this receptor. Per-nucleotide qualities are absent, and no much larger clonotype sits a single base away. The sample originates from a study of T cells in localized non-small cell lung cancer (dated by TCRdb to the early 2020s). With regard to the full study: Comparing tumors with uninvolved tumor-adjacent lungs, the study looked at the T cell repertoires of 220 or so patients with early-stage NSCLC. The cohort consisted of approximately 220 treatment-naive NSCLC patients whose localized lung tumors had been resected. NSCLC patients had a mean age of around 70 years, and approximately 140 were male and about 98 female. What the study reported, not specific to this receptor: Longer overall survival was associated with higher T cell density in blood, whereas shorter survival was associated with higher clonality in adjacent lung. Multi-region tumor sequencing was not performed, so intratumor heterogeneity could not be excluded. The highest T cell clonality was observed in uninvolved tumor-adjacent lung, where clonality exceeded that of tumor, suggesting that antigenic responses were more focused in uninvolved tumor-adjacent lung. A median of approximately 62 of the top 100 tumor clones turned up in the paired uninvolved adjacent lung, and roughly 28 of those clones also ranked among the top 100 of that same adjacent lung. Since the design was exploratory, TCR variables were selected using unadjusted p-values with no false-discovery rate correction.

The CDR3 measures 12 amino acids from cysteine to phenylalanine. Left in the record is the CDR3 DNA by itself, 36 bases read in frame from the first base. CDR1 SGDLS and CDR2 YYNGEE were looked up in the germline V gene. V is clipped by 5 bases and J by 4 bases, and the sequence between their germline boundaries is 9 bases long. TCR beta CDR3 regions were sequenced from DNA using the immunoSEQ Assay. The paper's data handling went like this. To compute T cell density, TCR beta template counts were normalized to usable DNA, which was estimated by amplifying housekeeping genes. Richness was estimated using the preseqR package, with extrapolation to 400,000 templates for PBMC samples and to 120,000 templates for tissue samples. Clonality was taken to be one minus Pielou's evenness. Tissue-enriched TCRs were identified by differential abundance testing using productive amino-acid clonotypes, minimum total count 5 and alpha 0.1. The Jaccard Index and the Morisita Overlap Index were used to measure how much the repertoires overlapped between compartments. GLIPH grouped TCR beta CDR3s together with public tetramer-defined viral CDR3s, and a viral motif had to include at least three viral sequences and also show V-gene enrichment. TCRdb took this table from immuneACCESS and kept in-frame rearrangements with V and J called. Such tables lack part of the clones; where checked against another copy, unresolved V genes explain under half of the gap, and the rest is unexplained. The V and J calls and clone size were taken over from that table, and D and trimming were inferred from the DNA. A total of approximately 2,800 clones appear in this sample, roughly 34% of them only once. 15% to 20% of the sample rests with the top ten.

At diagnosis, peripheral blood, uninvolved tumor-adjacent lung and tumor were collected and stored as a combination of fresh-frozen and FFPE material. This chain is built from TRBV9 and TRBJ1-2, with the D gene too uncertain to name. This specimen consisted of lung tumor tissue, obtained before any cancer treatment. The source of this sequence is a female donor older than 55 with stage II squamous cell lung carcinoma. In nucleotides, the sequence is TGTGCCAGCAGTGAAGACCGCTATGGCTACACCTTC. This codes for CASSEDRYGYTF.